This TCR beta chain was retrieved from a study of radiotherapy plus CTLA-4 blockade in lung cancer. General study points: It was early blood T cell clone dynamics, with interferon-beta, that reportedly best predicted response. Radiotherapy with ipilimumab was followed by blood expansion of tumor-derived clones.

In chemo-refractory metastatic non-small-cell lung cancer, patients got ipilimumab CTLA-4 blockade together with focal radiation. Only in-frame clones appear in the TCRdb table, and some are missing; sequencing was by immunoSEQ multiplex PCR. The sample holds tens of thousands of clones; roughly 80% are singletons and the top ten take under 5%. The V gene end was trimmed by 5 bases and the J gene end by 5 bases; junction bases not matched to a gene: 8. The CDR3 consists of 14 residues. Germline assignment: CDR1 SEHNR and CDR2 FQNEAQ (reference sequence). To note about this clone: No antigen is known for it.

The TCR was taken from a human donor with non-small cell lung cancer who had a complete response to radiotherapy plus ipilimumab. Sample: peripheral blood, taken from a patient treated with radiotherapy plus ipilimumab. This chain links TRBV7-9 with TRBJ2-7, with 8 bases fitting TRBD1. CDR3 DNA sequence: TGTGCCAGCAGCGAAGGACAGGGATTCAACGAGCAGTACTTC. This sequence encodes CASSEGQGFNEQYF.